This T cell receptor beta chain appears in the sequencing data of a study of control samples from healthy donors and cancer patients. This clone has a single count. Distinct nucleotide sequences in the sample also encode this CDR3. Germline CDR1 is SGHTA and CDR2 is FQGNSA. CDR3 length equals 14 residues. V was trimmed by 1 base and J by 2 bases, leaving 9 bases between them. Assay: immunoSEQ multiplex PCR; the TCRdb copy retains only in-frame clones and omits some. The profile shows just over 30,000 clones, roughly 95% of them singletons. This receptor was obtained from a man aged 55 to 69 in good health. Sequencing was carried out using blood. The genes are TRBV7-2 and TRBJ2-7, with D possibly TRBD2 on 6 matching bases. The CDR3 region has the DNA TGTGCCAGCAGCTTAGTGGAGGGGCCCTACGAGCAGTACTTC. It specifies CASSLVEGPYEQYF.